The text below deals with one TCR beta chain. Antigen unknown. The data were taken from a study of vaccination effects on CD4 cells after COVID-19. In the ViraFEST assay, antigen-specific CD4+ clonotypes were identified by expansion after peptide-pool stimulation. Culture proceeded for under twelve days, and CD4+ T cells were then isolated. BNT162b2 vaccine or mRNA-1273 vaccine was given to participants in two doses. With 4 bases clipped from V and 1 base from J, the junction kept 10 bases outside the gene matches. The CDR3 is made up of 16 amino acids. Looked up from germline, CDR1 is SGHDT and CDR2 is YYEEEE. Study results and caveats: Only a single clone (1 of 255 vaccine-induced clones in healthy vaccinees) cross-reacted with common cold coronaviruses.

Profiled with immunoSEQ multiplex PCR; TCRdb holds only in-frame clones, not every one. This table has more than 20,000 clones, roughly 80% appearing once. Sequenced material: CD4+ T cells from PBMCs cultured with SARS-CoV-2 spike peptides, taken after COVID-19 vaccination. J is TRBJ1-1 and V is TRBV5-6; 7 bases are shared with TRBD1. This receptor was identified in a human donor who received a COVID-19 vaccine. The CDR3 DNA follows: TGTGCCAGCAGCCTTGGACAGGACCTTGGGAACACTGAAGCTTTCTTT. It translates to CASSLGQDLGNTEAFF.